This record looks at one T cell receptor (beta chain) sequence and its context. Its matching antigen is unknown. The data derive from a study of CD8 T cells in ankylosing spondylitis. Regarding the study as a whole: For ankylosing spondylitis blood, a TCR beta motif of several highly homologous variants appeared characteristic. Clones linked with disease were CD8+ and fairly uncommon in the peripheral blood. Disease-linked clones reportedly showed significant enrichment in matched ankylosing spondylitis synovial fluid.

Quantitative 5'-RACE with molecular barcodes was used to make the TCR beta libraries. TCRdb independently ran MiXCR on the 5' RACE reads; one entry per CDR3 protein. The table lists under 300,000 distinct CDR3 sequences, 9.5% to 12% of them singletons, with 6% to 8.5% in the top ten. CDR3 length equals 12 residues. Per germline, CDR1 SGHRS and CDR2 YFSETQ. The germline V and J ends were trimmed by 1 base and 0 bases, with 2 bases remaining between them. The sequenced sample consisted of blood, either unsorted or a sorted T cell fraction (not recorded which). The sequence was obtained from a male donor with ankylosing spondylitis or in good health (not recorded which). The chain employs TRBV5-1 and TRBJ2-7; the D is unclear. The CDR3 DNA is TGCGCCAGCAGCTTGCACTCCTACGAGCAGTACTTC. This sequence encodes CASSLHSYEQYF.